This TCR beta chain originates from a study of identical twins. The J segment lost 1 base and the V segment lost 4 bases, leaving 5 bases of the junction unmatched. The CDR3 is 16 residues long. Germline V CDR1 and CDR2: LGHDT, YNNKEL (reference sequence). TCRdb fed the 5' RACE reads into MiXCR, producing one record per CDR3 protein. The profile shows about 190,000 distinct CDR3 sequences, approximately 15% of them singletons. Healthy Caucasians supplied all donations. These sequences were also reported in another study, on T cells expressing NK-cell markers. That paper notes: Sorted CD3+CD56-NKG2C+, CD3+CD56+NKG2C+ and CD3+CD56+NKG2C- T cells supplied the TCR beta repertoires. Most of the eight sequenced donors were classified as HCMV-seropositive, and one was classified as seronegative.

This chain connects TRBV3-1 to TRBJ2-3; 10 bases align to TRBD1. Sequencing was performed on CD8+ T cells sorted from blood. This sequence originates from a woman under 30 in good health. The CDR3 DNA reads as TGTGCCAGCAGCCGATCCGGGACAGGGGGCACAGATACGCAGTATTTT. Translated: CASSRSGTGGTDTQYF.